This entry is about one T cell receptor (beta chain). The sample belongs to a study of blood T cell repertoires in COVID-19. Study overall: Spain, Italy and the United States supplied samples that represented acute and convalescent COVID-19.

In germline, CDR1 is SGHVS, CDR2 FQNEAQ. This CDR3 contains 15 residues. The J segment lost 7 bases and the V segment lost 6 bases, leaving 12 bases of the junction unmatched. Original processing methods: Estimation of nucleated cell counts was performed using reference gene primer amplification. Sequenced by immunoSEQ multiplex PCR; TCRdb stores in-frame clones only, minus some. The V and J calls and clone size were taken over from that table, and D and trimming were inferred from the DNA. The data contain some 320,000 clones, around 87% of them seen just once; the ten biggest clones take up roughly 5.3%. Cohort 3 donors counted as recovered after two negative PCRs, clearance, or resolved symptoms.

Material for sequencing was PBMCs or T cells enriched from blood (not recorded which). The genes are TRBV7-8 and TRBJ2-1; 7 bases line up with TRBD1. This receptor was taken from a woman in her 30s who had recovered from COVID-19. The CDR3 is CASSRRQGEMNEQFF. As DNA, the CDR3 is TGTGCCAGCAGTCGAAGACAGGGAGAGATGAATGAGCAGTTCTTC.